Sequencing of this TCR beta chain was carried out in a study of cytomegalovirus exposure and HLA in healthy donors. Notes on the study in general: According to a later analysis, TCR clusters from the first cohort tended to co-occur in the 120 or so validation repertoires. High sensitivity and specificity were reportedly achieved when the classifier diagnosed cytomegalovirus status. There were under 200 TCR beta chains listed as cytomegalovirus-associated.

There are 10 residues in the CDR3. Trimming shortened V by 11 bases and J by 4 bases, and 6 bases separated the two germline ends. CDR1 and CDR2 (germline): SNHLY, FYNNEI. Of note for this clone: Its target is unknown.

Libraries were prepared by immunoSEQ multiplex PCR; TCRdb keeps only in-frame clonotypes and omits some of them. This table holds roughly 180,000 clones, roughly 86% found once. The sample comprised PBMCs. V is TRBV2 and J is TRBJ2-1, with D uncertain. The sequence was collected from a man aged 30 to 39 in good health and CMV-seropositive. The CDR3 DNA follows: TGTGCCGGGAAATACAATGAGCAGTTCTTC. Translation gives CAGKYNEQFF.